The rows below give T cell receptor beta chains drawn from one sample of a study of blood T cell repertoires in COVID-19. TCRdb's table, derived via immunoSEQ multiplex PCR, lists solely in-frame clones and lacks some. The table includes about 140,000 clones, 88% detected once. The sample comprised peripheral blood. The receptors derive from a man aged 55 to 70 with active or convalescent COVID-19. The CDR3 runs from the conserved cysteine through the conserved F or W. The D gene is left open where the match is weak. Clone size is not always given. Where it is, it says once, few, many or a class for expanded clones.

J	D	size	V	length	DNA	CDR3
TRBJ2-2	TRBD2	-	TRBV10-1	15	TGCGCCAGCAGTGAGCTAGCGGGAGTCACCGGGGAGCTGTTTTTT	CASSELAGVTGELFF
TRBJ2-4	TRBD1	-	TRBV11-2	14	TGTGCCAGCAGCTTAACAGGGGGCAAAAACATTCAGTACTTC	CASSLTGGKNIQYF
TRBJ2-7	TRBD1	-	TRBV27	14	TGTGCCAGCAGTTCCCGAGACAGGGAGTACGAGCAGTACTTC	CASSSRDREYEQYF
TRBJ2-1	TRBD2	once	TRBV4-2	17	TGTGCCAGCAGCCCGGGCCCTCTAGCGGCTTCAAACAATGAGCAGTTCTTC	CASSPGPLAASNNEQFF
TRBJ2-1	TRBD2	-	TRBV15	13	TGTGCCACCAGCAGACTAGCGGGAGATGAGCAGTTCTTC	CATSRLAGDEQFF
TRBJ2-3	TRBD2	-	TRBV28	16	TGTGCCAGCAGTCCGGTACTAGCGGGAGGGTCCGATACGCAGTATTTT	CASSPVLAGGSDTQYF
TRBJ1-4	TRBD1	-	TRBV9	14	TGTGCCAGCAGCTACCGGGACAGCAATGAAAAACTGTTTTTT	CASSYRDSNEKLFF
TRBJ2-2	-	-	TRBV6-2/TRBV6-3	15	TGTGCCAGCAGCCACAGGAGTACGAACACCGGGGAGCTGTTTTTT	CASSHRSTNTGELFF
TRBJ2-5	TRBD2	once	TRBV7-9	17	TGTGCCAGCAGCTTCGGGACTAGCGGGAGTTGGGGGGAGACCCAGTACTTC	CASSFGTSGSWGETQYF
TRBJ2-5	-	-	TRBV7-6	12	TGTGCCAGCAGCTTAAACAGCGAGACCCAGTACTTC	CASSLNSETQYF
TRBJ2-5	TRBD1	-	TRBV4-1	14	TGCGCCAGCAGCCAAAGGACAGGGCAAGAGACCCAGTACTTC	CASSQRTGQETQYF
TRBJ1-6	-	-	TRBV30	12	TGTGCCTGGGTGACAGGTGGTATGCCCCTCCACTTT	CAWVTGGMPLHF
TRBJ1-2	-	-	TRBV28	14	TGTGCCAGCAACTTAGGTTGGCAGGCGAGAGGCTACACCTTC	CASNLGWQARGYTF
TRBJ2-5	-	-	TRBV20-1	10	TGCAGTGCTTCAGGGGAGACCCAGTACTTC	CSASGETQYF
TRBJ1-1	-	-	TRBV5-1	15	TGCGCCAGCAGCCCGCTAGGCCTGTTGAACACTGAAGCTTTCTTT	CASSPLGLLNTEAFF
TRBJ2-6	-	-	TRBV23-1	19	TGCGCCAGCAGTCAGAAAAGGGTACAGGGAGTCACTGGGGCCAACGTCCTGACTTTC	CASSQKRVQGVTGANVLTF
TRBJ2-7	TRBD2	few	TRBV5-5	15	TGTGCCAGCAGCTTCAGGACTAGCGGGACCTACGAGCAGTACTTC	CASSFRTSGTYEQYF
TRBJ1-2	-	few	TRBV7-2	13	TGTGCCAGCAGCTTACCAGGGAACTATGGCTACACCTTC	CASSLPGNYGYTF
TRBJ1-2	-	-	TRBV19	14	TGTGCCAGTAGTATCGGTACAGGGTTGGGTGGCTACACCTTC	CASSIGTGLGGYTF
TRBJ2-2	TRBD2	-	TRBV11-3	15	TGTGCCAGCAGCCCGGGAGGGCCGACCACCGGGGAGCTGTTTTTT	CASSPGGPTTGELFF
TRBJ2-7	-	-	TRBV12-3/TRBV12-4	12	TGTGCCAGCAGTGACTCCTACTATGAGCAGTACTTC	CASSDSYYEQYF
TRBJ1-2	TRBD1	few	TRBV18	16	TGTGCCAGCTCGACCGGGACAGGAAGCTCTAACTATGGCTACACCTTC	CASSTGTGSSNYGYTF
TRBJ2-2	-	once	TRBV11-3	18	TGTGCCAGCAGCTTAATAATTACCGCCGACGGAGGAGCAGGGGAGCTGTTTTTT	CASSLIITADGGAGELFF
TRBJ2-3	TRBD1	-	TRBV11-3	15	TGTGCCAGCAGCACTGGACAGGGGTTCACAGATACGCAGTATTTT	CASSTGQGFTDTQYF
TRBJ1-5	-	-	TRBV18	13	TGTGCCAGCTCACCGGACAGAGATCAGCCCCAGCATTTT	CASSPDRDQPQHF
TRBJ1-3	-	-	TRBV7-9	17	TGTGCCAGCAGCTTACTAAAACCCACGGGCTCTGGAAACACCATATATTTT	CASSLLKPTGSGNTIYF
TRBJ1-2	TRBD1	-	TRBV6-6	14	TGTGCCAGCAGCCTACCCGGGACAGTGAACGGCTACACCTTC	CASSLPGTVNGYTF
TRBJ2-7	-	once	TRBV11-1	15	TGTGCCAGCAGCTTTTCGCCAAACCCTACCTACGAGCAGTACTTC	CASSFSPNPTYEQYF
TRBJ2-7	TRBD1	few	TRBV11-3	15	TGTGCCAGCAGCTTAGCCCAGGGACAGGGTTACGAGCAGTACTTC	CASSLAQGQGYEQYF
TRBJ1-4	-	-	TRBV18	15	TGTGCCAGCTCCCGGGGGACGGCCTCTAATGAAAAACTGTTTTTT	CASSRGTASNEKLFF
TRBJ2-1	-	-	TRBV18	15	TGTGCCAGCTCACCAGGACAGCCAGGGTGGGGTGAGCAGTTCTTC	CASSPGQPGWGEQFF
TRBJ2-2	TRBD2	-	TRBV6-5	14	TGTGCCAGCCTTGACGCGGGAGGCACCGGGGAGCTGTTTTTT	CASLDAGGTGELFF
TRBJ2-1	TRBD2	-	TRBV9	16	TGTGCCAGCAGCCCCCATGGGGGAGCGGGAGCCAATGAGCAGTTCTTC	CASSPHGGAGANEQFF
TRBJ1-2	TRBD1	-	TRBV29-1	13	TGCAGCGTTCAAAGACAGGGCCAGGGCGGCTACACCTTC	CSVQRQGQGGYTF
TRBJ2-2	-	-	TRBV6-5	14	TGTGCCAGCAGGAGGGATGGAAACACCGGGGAGCTGTTTTTT	CASRRDGNTGELFF
TRBJ1-2	-	-	TRBV28	13	TGTGCCAGCAGTTTAAGTCAGGACTATGGCTACACCTTC	CASSLSQDYGYTF
TRBJ2-1	TRBD2	-	TRBV28	21	TGTGCCAGCAGGATGGGGGTCCTTCGTCCTAGCGGGAGCGTTTCCTACAATGAGCAGTTCTTC	CASRMGVLRPSGSVSYNEQFF
TRBJ2-7	TRBD1	once	TRBV27	15	TGTGCCAGCAGTACCCTGGGACAGGGGGCCAGCGAGCAGTACTTC	CASSTLGQGASEQYF
TRBJ1-2	TRBD1	-	TRBV6-1	14	TGTGCCAGCAGTGAACCGGGACAGGGATATGGCTACACCTTC	CASSEPGQGYGYTF
TRBJ1-3	-	few	TRBV9	15	TGTGCCAGCAGCGCCCGGGGTTTCACTGGAAACACCATATATTTT	CASSARGFTGNTIYF
TRBJ2-5	TRBD1	-	TRBV28	15	TGTGCCAGCAGGGCTCCAGGGGGCCCCTCGGGGACCCAGTACTTC	CASRAPGGPSGTQYF
TRBJ1-4	TRBD1	-	TRBV14	14	TGTGCCAGCAGCCAACGGCAGGGGGACGAAAAACTGTTTTTT	CASSQRQGDEKLFF
TRBJ1-1	TRBD1	-	TRBV15	13	TGTGCCACCAGCAGAGAAACAGGGGTCGGAGCTTTCTTT	CATSRETGVGAFF
TRBJ2-3	TRBD2	once	TRBV7-2	15	TGTGCCAGCAGCCCGGGACTAGCGGGAGTAGATACGCAGTATTTT	CASSPGLAGVDTQYF
TRBJ1-1	TRBD1	-	TRBV18	14	TGTGCCAGCTCAGTACAGGGGTTTGGGGCTGAAGCTTTCTTT	CASSVQGFGAEAFF
TRBJ1-6	-	once	TRBV7-2	12	TGTGCCAGCAGCTTAATCGGCGGGCCCCTCCACTTT	CASSLIGGPLHF
TRBJ1-3	TRBD1	-	TRBV30	16	TGTGCCTGGAGTGTACTGGACAGGGAAAGGGTAAACACCATATATTTT	CAWSVLDRERVNTIYF
TRBJ2-7	-	-	TRBV7-9	17	TGTGCCAGCAGCTTAGCGGACGCAGGGGTAGGAGCGTACGAGCAGTACTTC	CASSLADAGVGAYEQYF